What follows describes a single T cell receptor beta chain. What it binds is not known. The source of the sample is a study of cytomegalovirus exposure and HLA in healthy donors. Study findings and constraints: Later analysis associated a missense DCLRE1C variant with TCR beta V- and J-gene trimming. There was a cluster of highly shared sequence variants that was likely a sequencing artifact.

The primer mix had 60 Vbeta and 13 Jbeta primers. Original handling: Later, roughly 77 million unique TCR beta chains were counted in an analysis, and approximately 10 million of them were shared. The data were produced by immunoSEQ multiplex PCR, yet TCRdb's version contains in-frame clones alone and is incomplete. V, J and clone size were drawn from that table, and D and trimming were deduced from the DNA. This sample has tens of thousands of clones; approximately 71% occur once, and the top ten carry 3% to 4.5%. Sequenced: PBMCs. This receptor was obtained from a man aged 25-40 years in good health and CMV-seronegative.

The chain's CDR3 is CASIGPGRRAFF. The CDR3 coding sequence is TGTGCCAGTATCGGCCCGGGGAGGCGAGCTTTCTTT. The chain has TRBV19 and TRBJ1-1, with D hard to call. Germline CDR1 reads LNHDA; CDR2 reads SQIVND (reference sequence). Deletions cut 7 bases from V and 10 bases from J, with 16 bases between. The CDR3 runs 12 residues.